These 22 T cell receptor beta chains originate from one sample sequenced in a study of T cell repertoires in cytomegalovirus infection. TCRdb reprocessed the reads with MiXCR, giving one entry per CDR3 protein. The repertoire has some 130,000 distinct CDR3 sequences, 8.8% of them found once; the top ten carry about 9.5%. The source material was PBMCs. Source of these receptors: a human donor in good health (CMV status not recorded). Some clones in this sample may be carry-over from other donors' samples.

The chain employs TRBV19 and TRBJ1-6; unclear D gene. Trimming took off 8 bases at V and 8 bases at J, with 7 bases between the two ends. The CDR3 contains 11 residues. Germline CDR1 is LNHDA and CDR2 is SQIVND (reference sequence). The CDR3 sequence: CASGPYSPLHF. The CDR3 nucleotides read TGTGCCAGTGGGCCATATTCACCCCTCCACTTT.

The chain couples TRBV29-1 to TRBJ2-7; TRBD1 agrees at 7 bases. V shed 6 bases, J shed 4 bases, and the junction held 9 bases outside the gene matches. CDR3 length equals 13 residues. Germline V lookup: CDR1 SQVTM, CDR2 ANQGSEA. CDR3 amino acids: CSVSGTVIYEQYF. The DNA of the CDR3 is TGCAGCGTCTCCGGGACAGTGATTTACGAGCAGTACTTC.

Only a few counts were recorded for this clonotype. The V call is TRBV7-9, the J call TRBJ2-2; D not resolved. The germline CDR1 and CDR2 sequences are SEHNR and FQNEAQ (reference sequence). CDR3 size: 11 residues. The V gene lost 5 bases and the J gene lost 5 bases, with 3 bases spanning the gap. The CDR3 region has the DNA TGTGCCAGCAGCCAGACCGGGGAGCTGTTTTTT. Translation: CASSQTGELFF. The complete variable domain, with remaining parts taken from reference TRBV7-9 and TRBJ2-2, reads DTGVSQNPRHKITKRGQNVTFRCDPISEHNRLYWYRQTLGQGPEFLTYFQNEAQLEKSRLLSDRFSAERPKGSFSTLEIQRTEQGDSAMYLCASSQTGELFFGEGSRLTVL.

At least ten counts were recorded for this clonotype. This chain links TRBV25-1 with TRBJ1-4; no reliable D call. The CDR3 consists of 16 residues. Germline assignment: CDR1 MGHDK and CDR2 SYGVNS. Trimming removed 2 bases at V and 3 bases at J, with 13 bases between. This chain's CDR3 is CASSEPIAGANEKLFF. The CDR3 DNA reads as TGTGCCAGCAGTGAACCCATCGCCGGGGCTAATGAAAAACTGTTTTTT.

This clonotype was seen ten or more times. V and J are TRBV4-2 and TRBJ2-7, with a possible D match to TRBD2 (6 bases). This CDR3 comprises 16 residues. Germline V lookup: CDR1 LGHNA, CDR2 YNFKEQ. The germline V and J ends were trimmed by 3 bases and 2 bases, with 17 bases remaining between them. The CDR3 region has the DNA TGTGCCAGCAGCCATTCTCGCGAGCGGGCGACCTACGAGCAGTACTTC. It specifies CASSHSRERATYEQYF.

V gene TRBV20-1 combines with J gene TRBJ2-7; 8 nucleotides match TRBD2. The CDR3 runs 14 residues. Germline V gene data show CDR1 as DFQATT and CDR2 as SNEGSKA (reference sequence). V was clipped by 2 bases and J by 5 bases; unmatched bases: 8. CDR3 residues: CSARPGGPGNEQYF. CDR3 DNA sequence: TGCAGTGCTAGACCGGGGGGGCCCGGTAACGAGCAGTACTTC.

As concerns this clonotype: Possible read error: a much larger clone is one base away. The chain has TRBV2 and TRBJ1-1; D possibly corresponds to TRBD1 (5 bases). Germline-derived CDR1 and CDR2 are SNHLY and FYNNEI. The CDR3 sequence is 15 residues long. Here the CDR3 DNA reads TGTGCCAGCAGTCCCCGTGGTCAGGGCTCCGCTGAAGGTTTCTTT. Translated, it gives CASSPRGQGSAEGFF.

At least ten counts were recorded for this clonotype. The chain couples TRBV7-6 to TRBJ1-5, with 8 bases matching TRBD1. The junction had 15 bases not matched to a gene; V was cut back by 1 base and J by 1 base. CDR1 and CDR2 (germline): SGHVS, FNYEAQ. The CDR3 sequence is 20 residues long. The CDR3 here is CASSLVILGRGRYSNQPQHF. CDR3 nucleotides: TGTGCCAGCAGCTTAGTTATACTGGGCAGGGGGCGATACAGCAATCAGCCCCAGCATTTT.

This clonotype showed up many times. The chain links TRBV27 to TRBJ1-6; TRBD1 aligns across 7 bases. Germline CDR1 is MNHEY and CDR2 is SMNVEV (reference sequence). The V segment lost 4 bases and the J segment 5 bases; nucleotides outside the gene matches: 5. The CDR3 spans 15 residues. The chain's CDR3 is CASSSDRRDNSPLHF. The DNA for the CDR3 is TGTGCCAGCAGTTCGGACAGGAGGGATAATTCACCCCTCCACTTT.

This clonotype was seen repeatedly, ten times or more. The chain is built from TRBV7-2 and TRBJ1-5; 11 bases agree with TRBD1. The V gene's germline CDR1 is SGHTA and CDR2 FQGNSA. Unmatched junction bases numbered 3, after V lost 1 base and J lost 1 base. The CDR3 runs 17 residues. The CDR3, as DNA: TGTGCCAGCAGCTTAGGGACAGGGGGCAAGAGCAATCAGCCCCAGCATTTT. Translation gives CASSLGTGGKSNQPQHF.

Ten or more counts support this clonotype. V usage is TRBV6-5 and J usage is TRBJ2-1, with D maybe TRBD2 (6 bases). This CDR3 is built from 16 residues. Germline V gene data show CDR1 as MNHEY and CDR2 as SVGAGI. V shed 2 bases and J shed 8 bases, with 19 bases lying between them. CDR3 nucleotides: TGTGCCAGCAGTTACACTTTGCTAGCGAATACCCATGAGCAGTTCTTC. Translation gives CASSYTLLANTHEQFF.

A remark on this clonotype: A read error may be the cause here, since a much bigger clone is one base away. The rearrangement uses TRBV28 and TRBJ2-7; the D gene could be TRBD1 or TRBD2 (5 bases each). The CDR3 is made up of 13 amino acids. Germline V gene lookup returns CDR1 MDHEN and CDR2 SYDVKM. The CDR3 coding sequence is TGTGCCAGCGGGGTGGGGGTCTCCTACGAGCAGAACTTC. Its translation is CASGVGVSYEQNF.

The V gene is TRBV5-6, the J gene TRBJ1-5; possible D gene TRBD1, 5 bases. CDR1 SGHDT and CDR2 YYEEEE come from the germline V gene. The germline V and J ends were trimmed by 1 base and 0 bases, with 8 bases remaining between them. This CDR3 spans 15 amino acids. DNA of the CDR3: TGTGCCAGCAGCTTGAGAGGGGTTAGCAATCAGCCCCAGCATTTT. Translation gives CASSLRGVSNQPQHF.

This clonotype was detected many times. The chain employs TRBV23-1 and TRBJ1-6; D is uncertain. TRBV23-1 is assigned to the ORF class and has an uncertain function. The CDR3 is 15 residues long. Trimming removed 3 bases at V and 5 bases at J, with 11 bases between. CDR3 amino acids: CASSQIQENNSPLHF. The CDR3 coding sequence is TGCGCCAGCAGTCAGATTCAGGAAAATAATTCACCCCTCCACTTT.

With respect to this clonotype: This may stem from a read error, because a much larger clone lies one nucleotide away. This chain joins TRBV20-1 and TRBJ1-1; possible D gene TRBD1, 6 bases. Trimming removed 4 bases at V and 5 bases at J, with 23 bases between. The CDR3 is 16 amino acids. The germline V gene encodes CDR1 DFQATT and CDR2 SNEGSKA (reference sequence). The CDR3 spells CSANPLAEQGETEAFF. The CDR3 bases are TGCAGTGCTAACCCGTTGGCGGAACAGGGTGAGACTGAAGCTTTCTTT.

This clonotype was observed at least ten times. The rearrangement uses TRBV20-1 and TRBJ1-2; D is unclear. Trimming cost V 0 bases and J 8 bases, with 10 bases left between them. The CDR3 totals 12 residues. Germline CDR1 reads DFQATT; CDR2 reads SNEGSKA (reference sequence). The CDR3 coding sequence is TGCAGTGCTAGAGACAGTCTCCGGGGCTACACCTTC. The encoded protein is CSARDSLRGYTF.

This clonotype was observed many times. J is TRBJ2-1 and V is TRBV20-1, with TRBD2 matching 7 bases. There are 13 residues in the CDR3. CDR1 DFQATT and CDR2 SNEGSKA come from the germline V gene (reference sequence). The ends lost 6 bases at V and 1 base at J; junction bases unmatched: 3. Here the CDR3 reads CSARTSSYNEQFF. CDR3 DNA sequence: TGCAGTGCAAGGACTAGTTCCTACAATGAGCAGTTCTTC.

V is TRBV20-1 and J is TRBJ1-2; 9 nucleotides agree with TRBD1. This CDR3 has 16 residues. Germline-derived CDR1 and CDR2 are DFQATT and SNEGSKA (reference sequence). V lost 3 bases and J lost 4; bases outside the gene matches: 12. The CDR3 sequence is CSASGQGKAGPYGYTF. Here the CDR3 DNA reads TGCAGTGCTAGCGGACAGGGGAAGGCTGGTCCCTATGGCTACACCTTC.

This clonotype occurred many times. This chain connects TRBV14 to TRBJ2-7, with D unclear. Trimming pared 3 bases from V and 1 base from J, leaving 7 bases between. The CDR3 covers 13 residues. Germline V gives CDR1 SGHDN, CDR2 FVKESK. CDR3 sequence reads: CASSHLSSYEQYF. Here the CDR3 DNA reads TGTGCCAGCAGCCATCTGAGTTCCTACGAGCAGTACTTC.

This clonotype was counted many times. This chain uses TRBV7-2 with TRBJ2-1, with TRBD2 matching over 13 bases. This CDR3 contains 15 residues. The trim removed 6 bases at V and 4 bases at J, leaving 3 bases unmatched. Germline assignment: CDR1 SGHTA and CDR2 FQGNSA. Written as DNA, the CDR3 is TGTGCCAGCAGGCCGGGACTAGCGGGATACAATGAGCAGTTCTTC. It is translated as CASRPGLAGYNEQFF.

This clonotype was counted at least ten times. V usage is TRBV7-2 and J usage is TRBJ2-1; 8 bases match TRBD2. Germline CDR1 SGHTA, CDR2 FQGNSA. V dropped 7 bases and J dropped 4; count of bases not matched to a gene: 15. This CDR3 has 17 amino acids. The CDR3 nucleotides read TGTGCCAGCAAAACCTCGCATCGGGGGGGGAGGTACAATGAGCAGTTCTTC. Its translation: CASKTSHRGGRYNEQFF.

There are a few counts of this clonotype. V usage is TRBV23-1 and J usage is TRBJ2-7, with a possible D match to TRBD2 (5 bases). TRBV23-1 is known as an ORF, though its function is uncertain. This CDR3 is built from 14 residues. V lost 0 bases and J lost 6, with 12 bases in between. This CDR3 is CASSQSEMGSEQYF. CDR3 DNA: TGCGCCAGCAGTCAATCTGAGATGGGGAGCGAGCAGTACTTC.